A selection of T cell receptor beta chains follows, all from one sample in a study of low-dose radiotherapy and immunotherapy resistance in tumors. TCRdb used MiXCR to reprocess the reads, holding one entry per CDR3 protein. The data contain under 60,000 distinct CDR3 sequences, 33% of them seen just once; the ten biggest clones take up over 7%. The specimen was PBMCs, collected after low-dose radiotherapy plus immunotherapy. All receptors come from a male donor with rectosigmoid adenocarcinoma. Each CDR3 is given with its conserved first and last residue. A D gene is named only where the DNA matches it firmly. Expanded clones are given a class, and other clones once, few, many or no size at all.

many	TRBV5-4	TRBJ2-3	NA	CASSSLLSTDTQYF	TGTGCCAGCAGCTCATTACTAAGCACAGATACGCAGTATTTT
few	TRBV9	TRBJ2-5	TRBD2	CASIQLRGDSGSGETQYF	TGTGCCAGCATCCAACTTCGGGGGGACTCGGGGTCGGGAGAGACCCAGTACTTC
few	TRBV12-3/TRBV12-4	TRBJ1-5	NA	CASSPTGTSQPQHF	TGTGCCAGCAGCCCAACCGGGACAAGTCAGCCCCAGCATTTT
many	TRBV20-1	TRBJ2-7	TRBD1	CSASSDRAYSYEQYF	TGCAGTGCTTCTTCGGACAGGGCGTACTCCTACGAGCAGTACTTC
many	TRBV27	TRBJ1-1	NA	CASSRGWESLTEAFF	TGTGCCAGCAGTAGGGGCTGGGAGAGTCTGACTGAAGCTTTCTTT
NA	TRBV13	TRBJ1-3	NA	CASSLPGGNTIYF	TGTGCCAGCAGCTTACCAGGGGGAAACACCATATATTTT
NA	TRBV18	TRBJ2-5	NA	CASSPPMEQRETQYF	TGTGCCAGCTCACCACCGATGGAGCAAAGGGAGACCCAGTACTTC
many	TRBV6-2/TRBV6-3	TRBJ2-2	TRBD1	CASRPGTGAAEGTGELFF	TGTGCCAGCAGGCCCGGGACAGGGGCTGCCGAGGGGACCGGGGAGCTGTTTTTT
many	TRBV28	TRBJ2-1	TRBD2	CASSRPGGGARNEQFF	TGTGCCAGCAGTAGGCCGGGGGGGGGGGCGCGGAATGAGCAGTTCTTC
many	TRBV2	TRBJ2-7	TRBD1	CASIRTGDEQYF	TGTGCCAGCATTCGGACAGGGGACGAGCAGTACTTC
many	TRBV11-2	TRBJ1-2	TRBD1	CASSSGGVGYGYTF	TGTGCCAGCAGCTCAGGGGGCGTAGGGTATGGCTACACCTTC
many	TRBV5-1	TRBJ2-3	NA	CASSSSYTYTDTQYF	TGCGCCAGCAGCTCCAGCTACACCTACACAGATACGCAGTATTTT
many	TRBV4-3	TRBJ1-3	NA	CASSQDYRDSGNTIYF	TGCGCCAGCAGCCAAGATTACAGAGACTCTGGAAACACCATATATTTT
many	TRBV28	TRBJ2-7	NA	CASSLNQEEQYF	TGTGCCAGCAGTTTAAACCAGGAGGAGCAGTACTTC
NA	TRBV29-1	TRBJ2-1	TRBD1	CSVGRQGSYNEQFF	TGCAGCGTTGGTCGACAGGGATCGTACAATGAGCAGTTCTTC
NA	TRBV29-1	TRBJ2-4	TRBD2	CSGRDYTNIQYF	TGCAGCGGCCGGGACTATACAAACATTCAGTACTTC
many	TRBV6-2/TRBV6-3	TRBJ1-2	NA	CASRPTVRRDGSFYGYTF	TGTGCCAGCAGACCTACCGTCCGCCGGGACGGAAGTTTCTATGGCTACACCTTC
NA	TRBV28	TRBJ2-6	NA	CASKGRAGANVLTF	TGTGCCAGCAAAGGTCGGGCTGGGGCCAACGTCCTGACTTTC
many	TRBV27	TRBJ2-1	NA	CASRDPLELEQFF	TGTGCCAGCAGGGATCCTCTAGAACTTGAGCAGTTCTTC
NA	TRBV20-1	TRBJ2-5	NA	CSARDNGRGSTETQYF	TGCAGTGCTAGAGATAACGGGAGAGGTTCGACAGAGACCCAGTACTTC
many	TRBV20-1	TRBJ2-7	NA	CSAIPSQGGYEQYF	TGCAGTGCAATACCCTCGCAGGGGGGGTACGAGCAGTACTTC
many	TRBV29-1	TRBJ2-7	TRBD1	CSVESGTGEQYF	TGCAGCGTTGAATCAGGGACAGGCGAGCAGTACTTC